The 6 T cell receptor beta chains below all came from one sample that was sequenced in a study of blood T cell repertoires in COVID-19. Clones were sequenced by immunoSEQ multiplex PCR, and TCRdb holds only the in-frame ones, with some missing. The repertoire has a few hundred thousand clones, roughly 84% of them found once; the top ten carry more than 0.9%. The sequencing input was PBMCs or T cells enriched from blood (not recorded which). Receptor source: a woman in her thirties who had recovered from COVID-19.

V is TRBV10-1 and J is TRBJ1-1; 8 bases are shared with TRBD1. Per germline, CDR1 WNHNN and CDR2 SYGVQD (reference sequence). This CDR3 contains 14 residues. V shed 8 bases, J shed 3 bases, and the junction held 8 bases outside the gene matches. The CDR3: CASRAGQGHTEAFF. In nucleotides, the CDR3 is TGCGCCAGCCGGGCCGGACAGGGTCACACTGAAGCTTTCTTT.

This chain links TRBV18 with TRBJ2-2, with 9 bases identical to TRBD2. The CDR3 has 18 residues. Trimming at V came to 3 bases and at J to 4 bases, leaving 12 bases not matched to a gene. In germline, CDR1 is KGHSH, CDR2 LQKENI. The CDR3 DNA follows: TGTGCCAGCTCACCTCCGCAGGGACTAGCAATAGGCACCGGGGAGCTGTTTTTT. It is translated as CASSPPQGLAIGTGELFF.

The chain links TRBV7-2 to TRBJ2-1; D might be TRBD2 (7 bases). The CDR3 is 13 amino acids. Germline CDR1 SGHTA, CDR2 FQGNSA. V lost 2 bases to trimming and J lost 8 bases, with 10 bases between them. CDR3 in amino acids: CASSLSGGDEQFF. The CDR3 nucleotides are TGTGCCAGCAGCTTATCGGGGGGCGATGAGCAGTTCTTC.

The chain recombines TRBV5-1 with TRBJ1-3; weak D call: TRBD1 (5 bases). The CDR3 is made up of 13 amino acids. The V and J ends lost 1 base and 4 bases respectively, with 6 bases between them. The germline V gene has CDR1 SGHRS and CDR2 YFSETQ. This CDR3 is CASSLQGGNTIYF. CDR3 bases: TGCGCCAGCAGCTTGCAGGGCGGAAACACCATATATTTT.

The rearrangement uses TRBV13 and TRBJ2-3; 9 bases fit TRBD2. V lost 2 bases to trimming and J lost 3 bases; unmatched junction nucleotides: 9. The CDR3 is 17 residues long. Germline V CDR1 and CDR2: PRHDT, FYEKMQ (reference sequence). The CDR3 DNA is TGTGCCAGCAGCTTAAGTTGGCGGGGGGGCCCGACAGATACGCAGTATTTT. Its protein product is CASSLSWRGGPTDTQYF.

The CDR3 DNA reads as TGTGCCAGCAGCGCCGGAACAGGGGGCCCTCTGTCCCTCCACTTT. Protein product: CASSAGTGGPLSLHF. This chain links TRBV9 with TRBJ1-6; TRBD1 aligns across 9 bases. The CDR3 has 15 residues. Germline V gives CDR1 SGDLS, CDR2 YYNGEE. Trimming took 3 bases from V and 14 from J; bases not matched to a gene: 12.